This entry features one T cell receptor (beta chain) sequence. In this sample, this clone turned up once. Its antigen is currently not known. No base-level quality is on record; no much larger clone is a single base apart. The time point tag for this specimen amounts to: baseline before first vaccination. Vaccinee samples came from UK trials COV001 and COV002, including a single-blind randomized controlled phase 2/3 trial of AZD1222 (ChAdOx1 nCoV-19) in healthy adults. For TCRbeta chain sequencing, PBMC samples were collected from trial participants at day 0 and at day 28 after the second dose. Spanning cysteine to phenylalanine, the CDR3 consists of 16 amino acids. CDR3 DNA is the only sequence kept; it has 48 bases, read in frame from the first base. The trim is 5 bases for V and 1 base for J, with a gap of 17 bases between the germline ends. For CDR1 and CDR2, the germline V gene lists MDHEN and SYDVKM.

The source of the sample is a study of T cell responses to AZD1222 COVID-19 vaccine (dated by TCRdb to the early 2020s). The study in broad terms: AZD1222 recipients given second doses at about 4 weeks or at about 12 weeks were pooled, since spike-specific TCR depth and breadth were not found to differ between the two schedules. TCR sequencing was performed for over 230 trial participants, of whom roughly 200 were given two doses of AZD1222 and 26 were given two doses of MenACWY control vaccine. Enrollment into the trials was organized by age into subgroups of 18-55, 56-69 and 70-plus years, and those subgroups contained approximately 160, 26 and 62 TCR-sequenced participants, respectively. Here is what the overall study found, with its caveats: Reportedly, almost half of the unique spike-specific TCRs recognized epitopes lying outside the regions that are mutated in the B.1.351 and B.1.1.7 variants. In the small 56-69-year group, the increase in depth fell short of significance, most likely because of low power. Spike-specific TCR breadth and depth rose significantly after two AZD1222 doses compared with day 0 and with MenACWY recipients. Conclusions about previously exposed vaccinees are limited, since just 6 or 7 AZD1222 recipients were seropositive for SARS-CoV-2 at baseline. Vaccine-associated CD4 TCRs spanned the whole spike protein, with dominant responses in regions 160-218 and 743-854. Most participants were white British and females outnumbered males, and the authors suggested that clonal diversity may have been underestimated. Because no day 14 peak-response samples were available, the repertoires could be characterized only after the peak T cell response.

The CDR3 regions of human TCRbeta chains were subjected to immunosequencing. The authors' pipeline ran thus. Repertoire TCRs were matched against a reference library of SARS-CoV-2-specific TCRs generated with the MIRA antigen-specificity platform. Breadth meant the fraction of unique TCRs that were SARS-CoV-2-associated, whereas depth meant the fraction of total T cells that were SARS-CoV-2-associated. Each spike-specific TCR was assigned to its reactive spike region and to a CD4 or CD8 class using the MIRA data. Log10-transformed breadth and depth values were compared by one-way ANOVA with Sidak's multiple comparisons tests. TCRdb mirrors the immuneACCESS table, restricted to in-frame sequences. Some clones are absent from its copies; in checked studies, under half trace to an unresolved V gene, and the reason for the others is unknown. D and trimming come from the DNA, and the V and J calls and clone size come from that table. This sample holds 200,000 or so clones; 85% to 95% were observed only once. In total, the top ten clones hold about 10% of the sample.

This material consisted of peripheral blood, taken on day 0 of AZD1222 vaccination. This TCR was recovered from an adult in good health. The sequence links TRBV28 to TRBJ1-1; tentative D gene TRBD1, with 6 bases matching. CDR3 reads: CASSPPAGTKNTEAFF. The DNA sequence is given as TGTGCCAGCAGTCCCCCCGCCGGGACAAAGAACACTGAAGCTTTCTTT.